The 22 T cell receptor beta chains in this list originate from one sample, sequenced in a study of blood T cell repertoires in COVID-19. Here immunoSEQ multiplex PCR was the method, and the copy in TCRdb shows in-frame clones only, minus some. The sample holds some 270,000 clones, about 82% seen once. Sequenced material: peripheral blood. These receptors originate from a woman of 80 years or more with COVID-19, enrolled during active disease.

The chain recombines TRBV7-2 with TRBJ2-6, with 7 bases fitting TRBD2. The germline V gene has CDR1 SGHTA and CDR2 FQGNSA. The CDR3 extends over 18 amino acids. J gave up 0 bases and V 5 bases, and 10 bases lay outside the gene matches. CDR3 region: CASSPRDGGSSGANVLTF. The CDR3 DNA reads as TGTGCCAGCAGCCCGAGGGACGGGGGGAGCTCTGGGGCCAACGTCCTGACTTTC.

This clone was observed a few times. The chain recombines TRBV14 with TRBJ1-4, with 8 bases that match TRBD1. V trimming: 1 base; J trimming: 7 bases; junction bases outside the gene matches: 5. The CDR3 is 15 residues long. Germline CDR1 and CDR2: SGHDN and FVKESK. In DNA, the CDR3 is TGTGCCAGCAGCCAAGCCGGACAGGGATTTGAAAAACTGTTTTTT. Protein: CASSQAGQGFEKLFF.

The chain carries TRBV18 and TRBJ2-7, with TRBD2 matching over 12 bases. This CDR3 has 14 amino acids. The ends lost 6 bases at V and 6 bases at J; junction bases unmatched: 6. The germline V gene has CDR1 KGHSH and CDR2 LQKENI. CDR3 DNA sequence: TGTGCCAGCTCCGCCGGGACTAGCGGGTTCGAGCAGTACGTC. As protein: CASSAGTSGFEQYV.

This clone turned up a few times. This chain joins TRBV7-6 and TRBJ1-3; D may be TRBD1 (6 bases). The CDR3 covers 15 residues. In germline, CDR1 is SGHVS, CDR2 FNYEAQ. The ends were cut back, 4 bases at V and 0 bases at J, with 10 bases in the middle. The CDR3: CASSSRGRSGNTIYF. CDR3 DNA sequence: TGTGCCAGCAGCTCGCGGGGGCGCTCTGGAAACACCATATATTTT.

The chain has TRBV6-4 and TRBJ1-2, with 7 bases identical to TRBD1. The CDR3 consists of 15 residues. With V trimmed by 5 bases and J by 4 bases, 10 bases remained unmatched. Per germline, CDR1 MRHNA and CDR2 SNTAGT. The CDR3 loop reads CASSLYSTGTYGYTF. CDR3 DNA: TGTGCCAGCAGTCTTTATTCGACAGGGACCTATGGCTACACCTTC.

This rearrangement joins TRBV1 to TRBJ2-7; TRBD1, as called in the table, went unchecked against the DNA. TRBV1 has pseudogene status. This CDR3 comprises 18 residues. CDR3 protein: CTSSQDLLRRRDGYEQYV. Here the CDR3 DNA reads TGCACCAGCAGCCAAGATCTTTTACGACGCAGGGATGGCTACGAGCAGTACGTC.

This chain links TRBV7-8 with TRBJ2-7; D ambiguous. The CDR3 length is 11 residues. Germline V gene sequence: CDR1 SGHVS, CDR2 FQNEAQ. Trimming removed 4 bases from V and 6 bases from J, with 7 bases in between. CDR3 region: CASSSLSEQYF. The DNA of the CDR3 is TGTGCCAGCAGCTCCTTGTCCGAGCAGTACTTC.

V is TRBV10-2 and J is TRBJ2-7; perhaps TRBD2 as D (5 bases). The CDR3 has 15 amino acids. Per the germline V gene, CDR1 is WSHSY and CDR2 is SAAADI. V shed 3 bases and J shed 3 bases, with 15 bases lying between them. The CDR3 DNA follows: TGCGCCAGCAGTGATATGACTACAAATGGCTACGAGCAGTACTTC. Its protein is CASSDMTTNGYEQYF.

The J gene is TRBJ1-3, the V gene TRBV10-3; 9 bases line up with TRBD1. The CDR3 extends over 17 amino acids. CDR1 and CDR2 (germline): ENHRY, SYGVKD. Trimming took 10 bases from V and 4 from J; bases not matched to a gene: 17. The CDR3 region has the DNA TGTGCCACCCGGGGGACAGGGTCTTATGATGTCGGAAACACCATATATTTT. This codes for CATRGTGSYDVGNTIYF.

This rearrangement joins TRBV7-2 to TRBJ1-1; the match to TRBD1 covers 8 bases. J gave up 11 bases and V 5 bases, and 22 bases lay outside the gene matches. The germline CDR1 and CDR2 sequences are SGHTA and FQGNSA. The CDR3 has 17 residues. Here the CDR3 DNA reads TGTGCCAGCAGCGACGGGGGCTCAGGGGGCGATTTTCGGGCGGCTTTCTTT. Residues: CASSDGGSGGDFRAAFF.

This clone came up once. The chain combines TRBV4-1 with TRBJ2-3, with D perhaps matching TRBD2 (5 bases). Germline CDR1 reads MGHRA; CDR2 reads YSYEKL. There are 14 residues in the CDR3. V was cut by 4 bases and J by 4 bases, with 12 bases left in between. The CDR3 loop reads CASSLSRGADTQYF. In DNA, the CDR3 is TGCGCCAGCAGCCTTAGCCGGGGTGCAGATACGCAGTATTTT.

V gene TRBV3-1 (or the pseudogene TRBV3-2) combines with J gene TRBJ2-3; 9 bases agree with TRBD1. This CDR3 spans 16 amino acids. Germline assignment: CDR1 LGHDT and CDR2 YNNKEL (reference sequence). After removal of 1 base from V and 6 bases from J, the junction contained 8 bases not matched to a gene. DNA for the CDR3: TGTGCCAGCAGCCAAGCGAAACAGGGGGCAAGGGATACGCAGTATTTT. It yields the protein CASSQAKQGARDTQYF.

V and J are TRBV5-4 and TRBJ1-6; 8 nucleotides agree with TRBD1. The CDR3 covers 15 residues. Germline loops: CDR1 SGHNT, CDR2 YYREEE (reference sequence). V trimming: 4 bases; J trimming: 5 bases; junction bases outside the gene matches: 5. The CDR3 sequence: CASSGQGRDNSPLHF. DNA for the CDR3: TGTGCCAGCAGCGGACAGGGTAGGGATAATTCACCCCTCCACTTT.

As DNA, the CDR3 is TGTGCCAGTAGTATAGATGACAGAATGAACACTGAAGCTTTCTTT. As protein: CASSIDDRMNTEAFF. The J gene is TRBJ1-1, the V gene TRBV19; TRBD1 might be the D (5 bases). There are 15 residues in the CDR3. V shed 0 bases and J shed 0 bases, with 8 bases lying between them. Germline V gene lookup returns CDR1 LNHDA and CDR2 SQIVND (reference sequence). The whole variable domain, filled in from reference TRBV19 and TRBJ1-1, reads DGGITQSPKYLFRKEGQNVTLSCEQNLNHDAMYWYRQDPGQGLRLIYYSQIVNDFQKGDIAEGYSVSREKKESFPLTVTSAQKNPTAFYLCASSIDDRMNTEAFFGQGTRLTVV.

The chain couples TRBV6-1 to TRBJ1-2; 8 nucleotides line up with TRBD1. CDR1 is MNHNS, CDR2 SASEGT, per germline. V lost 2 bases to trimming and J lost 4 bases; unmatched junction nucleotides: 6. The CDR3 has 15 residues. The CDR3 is CASSETGQGFYGYTF. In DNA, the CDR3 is TGTGCCAGCAGTGAAACCGGACAGGGATTCTATGGCTACACCTTC.

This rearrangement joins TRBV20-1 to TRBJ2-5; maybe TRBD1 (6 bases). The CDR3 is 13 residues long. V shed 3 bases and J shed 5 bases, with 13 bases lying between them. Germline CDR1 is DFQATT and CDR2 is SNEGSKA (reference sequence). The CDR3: CSASRDTPETQYF. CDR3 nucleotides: TGCAGTGCTAGTCGGGACACCCCCGAGACCCAGTACTTC.

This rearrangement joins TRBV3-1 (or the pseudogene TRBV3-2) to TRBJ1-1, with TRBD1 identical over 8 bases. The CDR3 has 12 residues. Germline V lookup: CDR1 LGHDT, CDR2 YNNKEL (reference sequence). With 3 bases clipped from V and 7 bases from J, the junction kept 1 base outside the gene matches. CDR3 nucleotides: TGTGCCAGCAGCCACGGACAGGGTGAAGCTTTCTTT. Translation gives CASSHGQGEAFF.

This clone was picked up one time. For the CDR3, the DNA is TGTGCCAGCAGCACGACAGGGGTAGATACGCAGTATTTT. Protein product: CASSTTGVDTQYF. The chain recombines TRBV7-9 with TRBJ2-3, with 8 positions matching TRBD1. This CDR3 is built from 13 residues. V lost 5 bases and J lost 5; bases outside the gene matches: 3. Germline V lookup: CDR1 SEHNR, CDR2 FQNEAQ (reference sequence).

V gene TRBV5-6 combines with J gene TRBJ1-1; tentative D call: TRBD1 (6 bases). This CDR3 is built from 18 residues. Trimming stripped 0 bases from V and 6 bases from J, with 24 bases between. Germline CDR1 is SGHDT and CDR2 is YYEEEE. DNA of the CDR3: TGTGCCAGCAGCTTGGATCAGGGGACGTTTGTTAGGAGTGCTGAAGCTTTCTTT. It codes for CASSLDQGTFVRSAEAFF. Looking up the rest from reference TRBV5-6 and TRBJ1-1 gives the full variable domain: DAGVTQSPTHLIKTRGQQVTLRCSPKSGHDTVSWYQQALGQGPQFIFQYYEEEERQRGNFPDRFSGHQFPNYSSELNVNALLLGDSALYLCASSLDQGTFVRSAEAFFGQGTRLTVV.

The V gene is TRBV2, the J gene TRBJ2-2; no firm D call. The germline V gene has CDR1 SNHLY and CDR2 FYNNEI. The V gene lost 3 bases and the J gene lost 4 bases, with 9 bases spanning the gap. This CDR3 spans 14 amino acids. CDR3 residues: CASSEATVTGELFF. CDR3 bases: TGTGCCAGCAGTGAGGCGACTGTCACCGGGGAGCTGTTTTTT.

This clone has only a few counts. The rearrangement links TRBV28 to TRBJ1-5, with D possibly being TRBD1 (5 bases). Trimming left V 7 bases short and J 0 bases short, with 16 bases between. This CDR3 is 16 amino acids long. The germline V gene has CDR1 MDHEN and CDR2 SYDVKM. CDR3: CASTPFGASSNQPQHF. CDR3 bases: TGTGCCAGCACCCCGTTTGGGGCTAGTAGCAATCAGCCCCAGCATTTT.

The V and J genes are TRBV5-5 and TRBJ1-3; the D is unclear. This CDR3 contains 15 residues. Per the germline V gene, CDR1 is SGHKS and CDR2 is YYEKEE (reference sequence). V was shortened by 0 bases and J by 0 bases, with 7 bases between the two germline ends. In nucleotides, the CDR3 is TGTGCCAGCAGCTTGGGGCCCAACTCTGGAAACACCATATATTTT. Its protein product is CASSLGPNSGNTIYF.